Given below is one TCR beta chain in context. Other nucleotide sequences in the sample specify the same CDR3. CD4+ cells yielded CD45RA+ naive and CD45RA-negative memory subsets. This sample is part of a study of shared clonotypes between healthy human individuals. Some clones are missing from TCRdb's copy, which holds only in-frame ones; the method was immunoSEQ multiplex PCR. The sample lists 2,100,000 or so clones, more than 90% occurring once. Trimming removed 3 bases at V and 6 bases at J, with 9 bases between. Germline CDR1 DFQATT, CDR2 SNEGSKA (reference sequence). This CDR3 spans 11 amino acids.

The J gene is TRBJ2-7, the V gene TRBV20-1; weak D call: TRBD2 (6 bases). This receptor was taken from a young man in good health. The sample comprised naive CD4+ T cells sorted from blood. Subset described: CD45RA+ positively selected. This CDR3 is CSASPGGEQYF. CDR3 sequence (DNA): TGCAGTGCTAGTCCCGGGGGCGAGCAGTACTTC.